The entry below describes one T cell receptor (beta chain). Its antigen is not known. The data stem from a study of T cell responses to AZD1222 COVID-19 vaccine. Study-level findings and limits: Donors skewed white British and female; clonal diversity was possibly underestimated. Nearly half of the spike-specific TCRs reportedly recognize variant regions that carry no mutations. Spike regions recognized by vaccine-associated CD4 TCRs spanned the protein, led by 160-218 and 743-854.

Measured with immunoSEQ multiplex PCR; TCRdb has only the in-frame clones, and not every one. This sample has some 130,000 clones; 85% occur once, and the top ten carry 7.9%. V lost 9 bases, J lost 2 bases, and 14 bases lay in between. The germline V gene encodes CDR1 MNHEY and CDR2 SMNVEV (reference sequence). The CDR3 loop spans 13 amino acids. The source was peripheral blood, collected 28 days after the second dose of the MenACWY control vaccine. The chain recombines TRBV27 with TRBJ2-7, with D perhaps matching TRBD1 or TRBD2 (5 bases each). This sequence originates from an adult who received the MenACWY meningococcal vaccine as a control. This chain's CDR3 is CARSGTETYEQYF. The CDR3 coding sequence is TGTGCCAGGTCCGGGACGGAAACCTACGAGCAGTACTTC.